This T cell receptor (beta chain) emerged from a study of cytomegalovirus exposure and HLA in healthy donors. Study results and limitations: TRBV6-2, TRBV6-3 and other indistinguishable V segments were excluded.

The CDR3 runs to 13 residues. The germline gives CDR1 SQVTM, CDR2 ANQGSEA. The ends lost 6 bases at V and 3 bases at J; junction bases unmatched: 3. For this clone: The antigen is not known.

In the PCR, 60 Vbeta and 13 Jbeta primers were used. Data came from immunoSEQ multiplex PCR; TCRdb stores just in-frame clones and leaves some out. The sample consists of about 43,000 clones, roughly 60% of them appearing once. The sequence was obtained from a human donor in good health. The chain carries TRBV29-1 and TRBJ2-2; 8 bases fit TRBD1. The sequenced sample was PBMCs. In DNA, the CDR3 is TGCAGCGTCACAGGGGGGCACACCGGGGAGCTGTTTTTT. It codes for CSVTGGHTGELFF.